The present entry profiles one TCR beta chain with its context. Its antigen is currently unknown. The length of the CDR3 is 15 residues. The V and J ends lost 0 bases and 6 bases respectively, with 15 bases between them. Per germline, CDR1 MNHEY and CDR2 SVGAGI. The data were obtained in a study of shared clonotypes between healthy human individuals. Study-level points and caveats: Sharing across four donors was highest in naive CD4 (approximately 5%) and lowest in memory CD8 (roughly 0.4%). Only blood was sampled; tissue repertoires likely differ.

Per the original methods: Junction-only immunoSEQ data arrived without quality scores, meaning filtering differed. The table came from immunoSEQ multiplex PCR; TCRdb's copy has only in-frame clones and leaves some out. D and trimming were read from the DNA, whereas the V and J calls and clone size are those reported in that table. Here the sample spans 2 million to 2.5 million clones, 85% to 95% being singletons. Donors were healthy HIV-negative adults without recent acute infections or vaccinations. Specimen: naive CD4+ T cells from PBMCs. Subset of the sample: CD45RA+ positively selected. This clonotype originated in a man aged 18 to 29 in good health. Some clones in this sample may be carry-over from other donors' samples. The chain has TRBV6-5 and TRBJ2-7; perhaps TRBD2 as D (6 bases). The CDR3 region is CASSYSYRLASEQYF. The CDR3 DNA is TGTGCCAGCAGTTACTCTTATAGGCTAGCGAGCGAGCAGTACTTC.